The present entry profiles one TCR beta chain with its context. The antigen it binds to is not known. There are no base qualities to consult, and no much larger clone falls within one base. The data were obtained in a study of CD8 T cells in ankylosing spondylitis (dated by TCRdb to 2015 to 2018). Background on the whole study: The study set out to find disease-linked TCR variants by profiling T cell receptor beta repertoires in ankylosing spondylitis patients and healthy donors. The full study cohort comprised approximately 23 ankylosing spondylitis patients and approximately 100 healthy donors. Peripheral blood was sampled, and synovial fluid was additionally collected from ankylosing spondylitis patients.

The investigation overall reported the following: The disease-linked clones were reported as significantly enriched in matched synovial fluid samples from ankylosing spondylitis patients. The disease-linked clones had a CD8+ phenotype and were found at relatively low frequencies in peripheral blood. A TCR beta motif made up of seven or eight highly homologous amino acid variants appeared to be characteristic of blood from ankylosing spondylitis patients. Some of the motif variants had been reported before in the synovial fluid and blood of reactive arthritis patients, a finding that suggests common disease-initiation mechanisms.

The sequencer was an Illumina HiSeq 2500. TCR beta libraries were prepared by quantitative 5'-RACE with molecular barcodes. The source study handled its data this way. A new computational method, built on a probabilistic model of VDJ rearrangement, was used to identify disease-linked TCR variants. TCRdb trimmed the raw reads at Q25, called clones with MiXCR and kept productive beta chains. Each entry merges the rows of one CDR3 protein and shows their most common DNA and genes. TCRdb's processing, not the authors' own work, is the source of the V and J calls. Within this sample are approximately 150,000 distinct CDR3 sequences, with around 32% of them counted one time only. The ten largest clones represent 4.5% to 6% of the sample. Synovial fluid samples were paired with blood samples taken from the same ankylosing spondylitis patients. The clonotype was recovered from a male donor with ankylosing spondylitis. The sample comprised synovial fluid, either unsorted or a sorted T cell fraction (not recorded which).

The DNA sequence is as follows: TGTGCCAGCAGACCGGGACAGGGAACAGATACGCAGTATTTT. It is translated as CASRPGQGTDTQYF. The rearranged chain carries TRBV28 and TRBJ2-3; the junction holds 9 bases that match TRBD1. The CDR3 holds 14 amino acids from the cysteine to the phenylalanine. The CDR3 DNA has 42 bases and is translated from base 1. Clipping removes 6 bases from V and 3 bases from J, with 4 as the unmatched junction base count. CDR1 and CDR2, per the germline V gene, are MDHEN and SYDVKM.